Below, 9 T cell receptor beta chains from the same sample are listed, as sequenced in a study of memory CD4+ T cells and cytomegalovirus serostatus. The sort gate was single viable CD3+CD4+CD8-CD45RO+ cells for memory CD4+ T cells. This table comes from immunoSEQ multiplex PCR, and its TCRdb copy is limited to in-frame clones, with some not included. The profile covers 85,000 to 100,000 clones, with about 80% appearing a single time and about 3.6% taken by the ten largest. Sequencing was done on a sample of memory CD4+ T cells from blood. These receptors were collected from an adult in good health and CMV-seropositive.

This clone was counted only a few times. This chain links TRBV7-3 with TRBJ2-1, with TRBD2 matching 10 bases. The germline V gene encodes CDR1 SGHTA and CDR2 FQGTGA. The CDR3 is 16 amino acids. After removal of 5 bases from V and 9 bases from J, the junction contained 13 bases not matched to a gene. CDR3 residues: CASSPPGLATGGEQFF. CDR3 nucleotides: TGTGCCAGCAGCCCTCCGGGACTAGCGACCGGGGGTGAGCAGTTCTTC. The entire variable domain, with the rest obtained from reference TRBV7-3 and TRBJ2-1, is as follows: GAGVSQTPSNKVTEKGKYVELRCDPISGHTALYWYRQSLGQGPEFLIYFQGTGAADDSGLPNDRFFAVRPEGSVSTLKIQRTERGDSAVYLCASSPPGLATGGEQFFGPGTRLTVL.

This clone appeared a few times. This chain's CDR3 is CASSITRNTEAFF. The DNA of the CDR3 is TGTGCCAGCTCAATAACACGGAACACTGAAGCTTTCTTT. The chain employs TRBV18 and TRBJ1-1; no definite D call. CDR1 is KGHSH and CDR2 is LQKENI in the germline V gene. V lost 5 bases and J 1 base, leaving 8 bases between the germline ends. The CDR3 is made up of 13 amino acids.

In its sample, this clone was seen many times. The V and J genes are TRBV5-1 and TRBJ2-4; 11 bases are a match to TRBD2. This CDR3 comprises 17 residues. With 4 bases clipped from V and 0 bases from J, the junction kept 6 bases outside the gene matches. Germline assignment: CDR1 SGHRS and CDR2 YFSETQ. This CDR3 reads CASSPTSGMLAKNIQYF. CDR3 nucleotide sequence: TGCGCCAGCAGCCCGACTAGCGGGATGCTAGCCAAAAACATTCAGTACTTC.

J is TRBJ2-3 and V is TRBV7-9, with D unclear. This CDR3 is 12 amino acids long. Germline V gene sequence: CDR1 SEHNR, CDR2 FQNEAQ (reference sequence). Trimming removed 4 bases at V and 4 bases at J, with 6 bases between. The CDR3 bases are TGTGCCAGCAGCTCCCAGGCAGATACGCAGTATTTT. It yields the protein CASSSQADTQYF.

The count of this clone is one. The chain joins TRBV11-2 to TRBJ2-5; D not resolved. Germline CDR1 SGHAT, CDR2 FQNNGV. V was shortened by 1 base and J by 5 bases, with 5 bases between the two germline ends. The CDR3 sequence is 12 residues long. The CDR3 loop is CASSLGLETQYF. The CDR3 DNA reads TGTGCCAGCAGCTTAGGCCTGGAGACCCAGTACTTC.

The chain combines TRBV5-1 with TRBJ2-1; D tentatively reads TRBD1 or TRBD2 (6 bases each). Between the trimmed V and J ends, which lost 0 bases and 9 bases, there was a span of 7 bases. The germline V gene has CDR1 SGHRS and CDR2 YFSETQ. The CDR3 extends over 12 amino acids. The CDR3 loop is CASSLEGGEQFF. CDR3 nucleotides: TGCGCCAGCAGCTTGGAGGGGGGTGAGCAGTTCTTC.

The J gene is TRBJ2-1, the V gene TRBV19; 8 bases line up with TRBD2. Germline V lookup: CDR1 LNHDA, CDR2 SQIVND (reference sequence). This CDR3 comprises 18 residues. Trimming cost V 2 bases and J 0 bases; bases outside gene matches: 9. This CDR3 is CASSIKSGSTSSYNEQFF. The CDR3 DNA follows: TGTGCCAGTAGTATAAAGAGCGGGAGTACGAGCTCCTACAATGAGCAGTTCTTC.

The V gene is TRBV4-1, the J gene TRBJ1-2; 7 nucleotides agree with TRBD1. The germline CDR1 and CDR2 sequences are MGHRA and YSYEKL. The V gene end was trimmed by 1 base and the J gene end by 8 bases; junction bases not matched to a gene: 13. The CDR3 loop spans 16 amino acids. The CDR3 region has the DNA TGCGCCAGCAGCCAAGGACCAGGGGGGAAATGGGAAGGCTACACCTTC. Encoded protein: CASSQGPGGKWEGYTF.

The chain combines TRBV19 with TRBJ1-1; the match to TRBD1 covers 8 bases. This CDR3 region has 14 residues. Germline V gene data show CDR1 as LNHDA and CDR2 as SQIVND (reference sequence). V dropped 7 bases and J dropped 1; count of bases not matched to a gene: 5. In DNA form, the CDR3 reads TGTGCCAGTAAATCAGGGGGCGAGAACACTGAAGCTTTCTTT. Its translation is CASKSGGENTEAFF. The full variable domain, in which reference TRBV19 and TRBJ1-1 provide the parts outside the CDR3, is DGGITQSPKYLFRKEGQNVTLSCEQNLNHDAMYWYRQDPGQGLRLIYYSQIVNDFQKGDIAEGYSVSREKKESFPLTVTSAQKNPTAFYLCASKSGGENTEAFFGQGTRLTVV.